A single sample gave rise to the 7 T cell receptor beta chains below, sequenced in a study of blood T cells in healthy people across ages. Together with a sample-barcoded 5' primer, a J-beta primer mix was included in a second PCR lasting roughly 6 to 12 cycles. TCRdb re-derived calls from the 5' RACE reads in MiXCR, one entry per CDR3 protein. Altogether 1,800,000 or so distinct CDR3 sequences are present, about 39% being singletons, with the ten largest covering 23%. The sequenced sample consisted of blood. The source is a human donor in good health.

This chain uses TRBV7-2 with TRBJ1-1; D perhaps matches TRBD1 (5 bases). The CDR3 extends over 15 amino acids. Looked up from germline, CDR1 is SGHTA and CDR2 is FQGNSA. V lost 5 bases, J lost 6 bases, and 19 bases lay in between. DNA for the CDR3: TGTGCCAGCAGCCGGGGCGGGACCCGAAGGGCTGAAGCTTTCTTT. Its protein is CASSRGGTRRAEAFF.

The V and J genes are TRBV24-1 and TRBJ1-2; perhaps TRBD1 as D (6 bases). CDR3 length: 16 amino acids. Germline V gene data show CDR1 as KGHDR and CDR2 as SFDVKD. Deletions cut 2 bases from V and 10 bases from J, with 22 bases between. The CDR3 DNA reads TGTGCCACCAGTGATTGGGGGGCAGGGGACCTGATGGACTACACCTTC. Its protein product is CATSDWGAGDLMDYTF.

The V and J genes are TRBV12-3 or TRBV12-4 and TRBJ1-2, with 7 bases that match TRBD1. This CDR3 contains 13 residues. V dropped 7 bases and J dropped 7; count of bases not matched to a gene: 9. The chain's CDR3 is CASTLGQAGGYTF. In nucleotides, the CDR3 is TGTGCCAGCACCCTAGGACAGGCGGGTGGCTACACCTTC.

This clonotype was counted ten times or more. The gene calls are TRBV20-1 and TRBJ2-7; no definite D call. The V and J ends lost 2 bases and 5 bases respectively, with 7 bases between them. CDR3 size: 11 residues. Germline-derived CDR1 and CDR2 are DFQATT and SNEGSKA (reference sequence). The CDR3 loop reads CSARYSHEQYF. CDR3 coding DNA: TGCAGTGCTAGATACAGTCACGAGCAGTACTTC.

This clonotype has only a few counts. The J gene is TRBJ1-2, the V gene TRBV12-3 or TRBV12-4, with D possibly being TRBD1 (6 bases). V shed 0 bases and J shed 4 bases, with 12 bases lying between them. CDR3 length: 15 amino acids. CDR3 in amino acids: CASSLAGRGTYGYTF. The DNA of the CDR3 is TGTGCCAGCAGTTTAGCCGGCAGGGGTACCTATGGCTACACCTTC.

The V call is TRBV4-2, the J call TRBJ1-2; TRBD1 might be the D (6 bases). CDR3 length equals 16 residues. CDR1 and CDR2 (germline): LGHNA, YNFKEQ. V lost 0 bases and J 4 bases, leaving 15 bases between the germline ends. CDR3 in DNA: TGTGCCAGCAGCCAAGATCCGGGGGCGGGTTTCTATGGCTACACCTTC. It is translated as CASSQDPGAGFYGYTF.

The chain recombines TRBV12-3 or TRBV12-4 with TRBJ2-5; unclear D gene. The CDR3 runs to 12 residues. Trimming pared 5 bases from V and 11 bases from J, leaving 15 bases between. CDR3 sequence: CASSPKGREQYF. The CDR3 DNA is TGTGCCAGCAGTCCCAAAGGGCGAGAGCAGTACTTC.